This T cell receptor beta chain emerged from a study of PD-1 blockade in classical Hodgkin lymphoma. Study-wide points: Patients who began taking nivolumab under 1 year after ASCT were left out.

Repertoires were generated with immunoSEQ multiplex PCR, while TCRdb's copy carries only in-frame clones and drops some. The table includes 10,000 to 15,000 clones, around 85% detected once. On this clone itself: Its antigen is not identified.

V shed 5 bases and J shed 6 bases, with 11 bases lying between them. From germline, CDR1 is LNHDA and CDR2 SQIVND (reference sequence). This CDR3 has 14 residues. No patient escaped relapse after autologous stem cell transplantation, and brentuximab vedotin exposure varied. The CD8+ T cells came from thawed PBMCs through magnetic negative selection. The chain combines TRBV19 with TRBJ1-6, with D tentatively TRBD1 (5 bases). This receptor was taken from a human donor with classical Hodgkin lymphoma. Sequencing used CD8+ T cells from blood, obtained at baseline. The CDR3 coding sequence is TGTGCCAGTAGTCGGGGGGGGGTTAATTCACCCCTCCACTTT. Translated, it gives CASSRGGVNSPLHF.